These 17 T cell receptor beta chains share one sample of origin, sequenced in a study of blood T cell repertoires in COVID-19. Using immunoSEQ multiplex PCR, the repertoire was profiled, and TCRdb retains in-frame clones only, with some absent. Seen here are roughly 400,000 clones, about nine tenths observed once, and the top ten hold about 0.86%. Sequencing was performed on PBMCs or T cells enriched from blood (not recorded which). These receptor sequences come from a woman aged 40 to 49 who had been exposed to COVID-19.

This clone was counted a single time. This chain links TRBV5-1 with TRBJ1-1, with TRBD1 matching over 11 bases. Losses at the gene ends were 4 bases for V and 6 bases for J; bases not matched to a gene: 8. Germline values: CDR1 SGHRS, CDR2 YFSETQ. The length of the CDR3 is 15 residues. DNA for the CDR3: TGCGCCAGCAGCCAGAGGGACAGGGGGACCCCTGAAGCTTTCTTT. This encodes CASSQRDRGTPEAFF.

The rearrangement links TRBV15 to TRBJ2-5, with a tentative D call TRBD1 (6 bases). The CDR3 sequence is 14 residues long. Germline V gene sequence: CDR1 LNHNV, CDR2 YYDKDF (reference sequence). V was trimmed by 7 bases and J by 3 bases, leaving 15 bases between them. The CDR3 bases are TGTGCCACCACTTCGGACAGAACAAAAGAGACCCAGTACTTC. This gives the protein CATTSDRTKETQYF.

This chain joins TRBV2 and TRBJ1-1; TRBD1 matches at 8 bases. CDR3 size: 14 residues. The V gene end was trimmed by 3 bases and the J gene end by 1 base; junction bases not matched to a gene: 1. Germline lookup yields CDR1 SNHLY and CDR2 FYNNEI. The CDR3 DNA sequence: TGTGCCAGCAGTGACAGGGGGCGGAACACTGAAGCTTTCTTT. It codes for CASSDRGRNTEAFF.

The CDR3 here is CASSWDRAGNTIYF. CDR3 DNA: TGTGCCAGCAGCTGGGACAGGGCTGGAAACACCATATATTTT. This chain joins TRBV6-1 and TRBJ1-3, with 9 bases aligning to TRBD1. The V segment lost 6 bases and the J segment 2 bases; nucleotides outside the gene matches: 2. Per germline, CDR1 MNHNS and CDR2 SASEGT. The CDR3 contains 14 residues.

This chain connects TRBV2 to TRBJ2-3, with D hard to call. CDR1 SNHLY and CDR2 FYNNEI come from the germline V gene. V was cut by 6 bases and J by 3 bases, with 10 bases left in between. The CDR3 loop spans 13 amino acids. The CDR3: CASSITWTDTQYF. Here the CDR3 DNA reads TGTGCCAGCAGCATCACATGGACAGATACGCAGTATTTT.

The rearrangement uses TRBV30 and TRBJ1-2; D gene uncertain. This CDR3 region has 14 residues. V lost 5 bases and J 0 bases, leaving 13 bases between the germline ends. CDR1 is GTSNPN and CDR2 is SVGIG in the germline V gene (reference sequence). The CDR3 DNA reads TGTGCCTGGCTCTATAAGTCTTCTAACTATGGCTACACCTTC. This encodes CAWLYKSSNYGYTF.

V is TRBV18 and J is TRBJ2-5; D is possibly TRBD1 (7 bases). This CDR3 has 15 residues. Trimming removed 1 base from V and 4 bases from J, with 13 bases in between. The germline gives CDR1 KGHSH, CDR2 LQKENI. CDR3 sequence reads: CASSPQGARGETQYF. The CDR3, as DNA: TGTGCCAGCTCACCACAGGGGGCGCGGGGAGAGACCCAGTACTTC.

This clone was seen only once. The gene calls are TRBV2 and TRBJ2-7; 8 bases map to TRBD2. The CDR3 totals 16 residues. CDR1 and CDR2 from the germline V gene are SNHLY and FYNNEI. V dropped 6 bases and J dropped 7; count of bases not matched to a gene: 17. Here the CDR3 reads CASSERTGGPAKEQYF. CDR3 in DNA: TGTGCCAGCAGCGAAAGGACGGGGGGGCCCGCTAAGGAGCAGTACTTC. The full variable domain, in which reference TRBV2 and TRBJ2-7 provide the parts outside the CDR3, is EPEVTQTPSHQVTQMGQEVILRCVPISNHLYFYWYRQILGQKVEFLVSFYNNEISEKSEIFDDQFSVERPDGSNFTLKIRSTKLEDSAMYFCASSERTGGPAKEQYFGPGTRLTVT.

V and J are TRBV30 and TRBJ1-5; TRBD1 aligns across 9 bases. CDR1 and CDR2 (germline): GTSNPN, SVGIG (reference sequence). This CDR3 has 17 amino acids. The J segment lost 4 bases and the V segment lost 2 bases, leaving 12 bases of the junction unmatched. In DNA form, the CDR3 reads TGTGCCTGGAGTCGGGACAGGGCGACAATGGGTAATCAGCCCCAGCATTTT. Encoded protein: CAWSRDRATMGNQPQHF.

The V call is TRBV9, the J call TRBJ2-3, with D possibly TRBD2 on 5 matching bases. The CDR3 length is 14 residues. Germline values: CDR1 SGDLS, CDR2 YYNGEE. V was trimmed by 0 bases and J by 2 bases, leaving 7 bases between them. CDR3 sequence reads: CASSVASSTDTQYF. CDR3 DNA: TGTGCCAGCAGCGTAGCTAGCTCCACAGATACGCAGTATTTT.

The gene calls are TRBV11-1 and TRBJ1-1; possibly TRBD1 for D (6 bases). Trimming removed 1 base at V and 11 bases at J, with 17 bases between. The germline CDR1 and CDR2 sequences are SGHAT and FQDESV (reference sequence). The CDR3 sequence is 14 residues long. CDR3 DNA sequence: TGTGCCAGCAGCTTAGGCCCATCCTCTGGACAGGCTTTCTTT. This translates into CASSLGPSSGQAFF. Full variable domain (missing parts from reference TRBV11-1 and TRBJ1-1): EAEVAQSPRYKITEKSQAVAFWCDPISGHATLYWYRQILGQGPELLVQFQDESVVDDSQLPKDRFSAERLKGVDSTLKIQPAELGDSAMYLCASSLGPSSGQAFFGQGTRLTVV.

V and J are TRBV13 and TRBJ1-3, with 8 bases that match TRBD1. The CDR3 has 17 amino acids. CDR1 PRHDT and CDR2 FYEKMQ come from the germline V gene (reference sequence). The V gene end was trimmed by 4 bases and the J gene end by 0 bases; junction bases not matched to a gene: 8. The CDR3 DNA is TGTGCCAGCAGCTCCTTGACAGGGGTCCACTCTGGAAACACCATATATTTT. Its translation: CASSSLTGVHSGNTIYF.

The CDR3 region is CASSFNSQQPQHF. The CDR3 nucleotides are TGTGCCAGCAGTTTTAACAGCCAGCAGCCCCAGCATTTT. The V call is TRBV12-3 or TRBV12-4, the J call TRBJ1-5, with unresolved D. The germline V and J ends were trimmed by 3 bases and 7 bases, with 10 bases remaining between them. CDR3 length: 13 residues.

The chain is built from TRBV7-3 and TRBJ1-1; tentative D call: TRBD1 (5 bases). Germline loops: CDR1 SGHTA, CDR2 FQGTGA. V was clipped by 5 bases and J by 5 bases, with 18 bases between them. CDR3 length equals 15 residues. The CDR3 loop is CASSLSGGGKTEAFF. The DNA of the CDR3 is TGTGCCAGCAGCCTATCCGGGGGAGGGAAGACTGAAGCTTTCTTT.

The genes are TRBV29-1 and TRBJ2-2, with D uncertain. V lost 2 bases and J 4 bases, leaving 11 bases between the germline ends. The CDR3 consists of 14 residues. From germline, CDR1 is SQVTM and CDR2 ANQGSEA. CDR3: CSVEYTDITGELFF. For the CDR3, the DNA is TGCAGCGTTGAATATACCGACATCACCGGGGAGCTGTTTTTT.

The chain has TRBV6-5 and TRBJ1-2, with D hard to call. The CDR3 is made up of 14 amino acids. Germline loops: CDR1 MNHEY, CDR2 SVGAGI. The V and J ends lost 6 bases and 8 bases respectively, with 19 bases between them. In DNA form, the CDR3 reads TGTGCCAGCAGCCCGACAAGCAGTTTGTTGGGCTACACCTTC. Translation: CASSPTSSLLGYTF.

For this clone: The same CDR3 also results from other DNA sequences found in this sample. V and J are TRBV9 and TRBJ2-3, with D possibly matching TRBD2 (5 bases). Germline assignment: CDR1 SGDLS and CDR2 YYNGEE. With 0 bases removed from V and 3 bases from J, the gap between germline ends came to 5 bases. The CDR3 is 13 residues long. The CDR3 reads CASSVAGTDTQYF. The CDR3 coding sequence is TGTGCCAGCAGCGTAGCGGGAACAGATACGCAGTATTTT.